Below, one T cell receptor (beta chain) is given with its context. This receptor's antigen is unknown. The record has no base qualities; no much larger clone is one base away. CDR1 and CDR2, per the germline V gene (reference sequence), are MNHEY and SMNVEV. V loses 0 bases of germline sequence and J loses 8 bases, and the interval between the two ends is 16 bases. The CDR3, from cysteine to phenylalanine, totals 15 residues. Only the CDR3 region is kept as DNA, spanning 45 bases read in frame from base 1. The entry originates in a study of shared clonotypes between healthy human individuals (dated by TCRdb to 2020 to 2022). Regarding the study in general: Three men and a couple of women, aged 18 to 49 years, made up the cohort. For each donor, CD4 naive and CD4 memory were each run on three plates, CD8 naive on two plates, and CD8 memory on one plate. The study deeply sequenced blood TCR repertoires of roughly five healthy adults to estimate repertoire size and the extent of clonotype sharing between individuals. Different laboratories and diverse techniques were used to prepare libraries and sequence TCR repertoires, to increase sequencing depth and limit assay-specific biases. Between about 0.9 and 9 billion PBMCs per donor were obtained by leukapheresis. Overall study outcomes, separate from this receptor: Because the study included only a small number of donors, the genetic and exposure-history diversity represented was limited. Sampling was limited to blood, and TCR repertoires in tissue likely differ from TCR repertoires in blood. When several donors were compared, the shared fraction of clonotypes was 5% to 6.5% for naive CD4, 3.5% to 4% for naive CD8, more than 2% for memory CD4, and 0.35% to 0.4% for memory CD8. Pairwise subsampling led to the expectation that sequencing depth would affect the degree of clonotype sharing among donors. Even with the large sequencing depth, rarefaction of the sorted-subset datasets indicated that sequencing was incomplete. Compared with non-shared clonotypes, clonotypes shared by all four sorted-subset donors had higher generation probabilities. Naive subsets generally had larger estimated clonotype richness than memory subsets did.

The donors were healthy, HIV-negative adults who had no recently reported acute infections or vaccinations. Every donor was a Caucasian adult living in Nashville, Tennessee, USA. CD4+ T cells were enriched by magnetic negative selection, after which naive cells were positively selected on CD45RA and the negative fraction was taken as the memory subset. Blood was obtained by leukapheresis, after which PBMCs were separated by Ficoll-Histopaque density gradient centrifugation and cryopreserved in liquid nitrogen vapor phase. Analytical flow cytometry was used to check the purity and quantity of each magnetically sorted T cell population. From each sorted fraction, genomic DNA was isolated and quantified by UV absorbance on a Nanodrop 2000c. TCR CDR3 regions were amplified from genomic DNA by multiplex PCR using the deep immunoSEQ assay. For each cell subset, the extracted genomic DNA was distributed evenly across all wells of several immunoSEQ 96-well plates, and each plate served as one replicate. Each replicate PCR for sorted subsets received about 200 ng genomic DNA, equal to 28,000 or so T cell genomes. Purified libraries were quantified with a Qubit 3.0 fluorometer, sized on a Bioanalyzer 2100, and re-quantified with the KAPA Library Quantification kit. A separate single-read 150-cycle Illumina NextSeq 550 flow cell was used to sequence each immunoSEQ 96-well plate. In the original analysis: The immunoSEQ output contained only junctional sequences without quality scores, so filtering could not match that applied to full-length reads. To assign V/J genes and CDR3, sequences were annotated using PyIR, a Python wrapper for IgBLAST v1.9, with IMGT germline references. Reads were removed for weak V/J assignments (E-value above 1e-6), missing CDR3, stop codons, out-of-frame junctions, or ambiguous translated residues. V3J clonotypes were defined as sequences sharing an identical inferred V gene, J gene, and CDR3 amino acid sequence. To compute the percentage overlap between repertoires, the number of shared unique clonotypes was divided by the size of the smaller repertoire. RTK rarefaction, the Chao1 estimator, and Recon v2.1 estimates of unobserved clonotypes were used to assess repertoire richness. Generation probabilities for all TCRbeta clonotypes obtained by the gDNA method from a handful of donors were computed using OLGA. In TCRdb, the immuneACCESS table is reduced to in-frame sequences with V and J assigned. These tables do not hold every clone; where another copy was compared, an unresolved V gene accounts for under half, and the others remain unexplained. That table is the source of V, J and clone size, and D and trimming were worked out from the DNA. The sample has about 770,000 clones on record, 72% of them singletons. The ten most abundant clones make up roughly 1.8% of the sample.

The sequence joins TRBV27 to TRBJ1-2; no D segment can be confidently identified. This clonotype originated in a woman aged 25 to 39 in good health. Material: memory CD4+ T cells sorted from blood. Explained via the paper, the cell subset or site label denotes: CD45RA-negative fraction. The DNA is as follows: TGTGCCAGCAGTTTATCCCCTGCCGGTTTAGGCGGCTACACCTTC. The encoded protein is CASSLSPAGLGGYTF.